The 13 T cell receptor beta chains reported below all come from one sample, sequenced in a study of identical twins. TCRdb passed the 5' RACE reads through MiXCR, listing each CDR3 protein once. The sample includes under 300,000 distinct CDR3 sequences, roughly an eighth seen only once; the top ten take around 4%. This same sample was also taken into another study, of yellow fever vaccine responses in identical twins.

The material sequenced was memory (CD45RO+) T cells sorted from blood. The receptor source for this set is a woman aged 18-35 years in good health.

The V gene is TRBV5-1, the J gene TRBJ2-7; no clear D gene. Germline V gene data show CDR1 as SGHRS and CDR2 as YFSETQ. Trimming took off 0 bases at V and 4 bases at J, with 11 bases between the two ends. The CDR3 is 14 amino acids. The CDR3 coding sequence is TGCGCCAGCAGCTTGGTTGTTGGCAGGTACGAGCAGTACTTC. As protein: CASSLVVGRYEQYF.

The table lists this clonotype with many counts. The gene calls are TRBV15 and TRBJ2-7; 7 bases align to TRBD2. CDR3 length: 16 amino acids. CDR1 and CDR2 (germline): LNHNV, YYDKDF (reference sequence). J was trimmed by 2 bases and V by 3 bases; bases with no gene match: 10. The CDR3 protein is CATSSMRRGNPYEQYF. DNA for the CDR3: TGTGCCACCAGCAGTATGAGGCGGGGGAATCCCTACGAGCAGTACTTC. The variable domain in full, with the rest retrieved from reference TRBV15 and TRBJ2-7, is DAMVIQNPRYQVTQFGKPVTLSCSQTLNHNVMYWYQQKSSQAPKLLFHYYDKDFNNEADTPDNFQSRRPNTSFCFLDIRSPGLGDTAMYLCATSSMRRGNPYEQYFGPGTRLTVT.

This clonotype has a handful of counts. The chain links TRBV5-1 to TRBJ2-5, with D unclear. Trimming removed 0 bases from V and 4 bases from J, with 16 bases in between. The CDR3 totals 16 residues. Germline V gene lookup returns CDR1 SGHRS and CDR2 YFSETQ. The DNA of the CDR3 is TGCGCCAGCAGCTTGGATGGGAATACCCCGGTAGAGACCCAGTACTTC. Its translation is CASSLDGNTPVETQYF.

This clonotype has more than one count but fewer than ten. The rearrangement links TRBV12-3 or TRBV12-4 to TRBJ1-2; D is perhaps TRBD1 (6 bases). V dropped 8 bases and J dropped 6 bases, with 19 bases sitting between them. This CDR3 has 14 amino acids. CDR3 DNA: TGTGCCAGCGCCGAACCGGGACACGCAGATGGCTACACCTTC. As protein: CASAEPGHADGYTF.

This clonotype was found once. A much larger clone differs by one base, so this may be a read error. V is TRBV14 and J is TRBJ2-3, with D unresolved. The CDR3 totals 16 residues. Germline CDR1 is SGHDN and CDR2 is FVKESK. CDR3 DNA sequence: TGTCCCAGCAGCCAAGATCGAACATTTGACACAGATACGCAGTATTTT. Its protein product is CPSSQDRTFDTDTQYF.

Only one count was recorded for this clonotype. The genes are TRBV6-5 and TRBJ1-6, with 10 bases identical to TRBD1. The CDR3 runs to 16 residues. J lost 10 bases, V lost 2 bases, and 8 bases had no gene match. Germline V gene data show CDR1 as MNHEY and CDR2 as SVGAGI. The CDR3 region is CASSYGGQGLGSPLHF. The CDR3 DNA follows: TGTGCCAGCAGTTACGGGGGACAGGGGTTGGGGTCACCCCTCCACTTT.

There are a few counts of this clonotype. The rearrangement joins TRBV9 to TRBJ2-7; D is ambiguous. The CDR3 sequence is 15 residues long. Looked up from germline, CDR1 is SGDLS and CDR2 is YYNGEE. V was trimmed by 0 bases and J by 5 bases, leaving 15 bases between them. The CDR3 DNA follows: TGTGCCAGCAGCGTAGAAGGGAAACTCAGGAACGAGCAGTACTTC. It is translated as CASSVEGKLRNEQYF.

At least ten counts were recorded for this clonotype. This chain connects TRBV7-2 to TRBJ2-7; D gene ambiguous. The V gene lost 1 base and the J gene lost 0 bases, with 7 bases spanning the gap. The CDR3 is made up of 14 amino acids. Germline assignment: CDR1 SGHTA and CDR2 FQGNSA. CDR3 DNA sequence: TGTGCCAGCAGCTTAGAGGGCGGCTCCTACGAGCAGTACTTC. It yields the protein CASSLEGGSYEQYF.

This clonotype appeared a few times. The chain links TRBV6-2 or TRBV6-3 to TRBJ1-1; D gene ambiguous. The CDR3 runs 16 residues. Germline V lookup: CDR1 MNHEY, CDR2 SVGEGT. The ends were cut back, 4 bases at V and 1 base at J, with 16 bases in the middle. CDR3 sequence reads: CASSFTLKRENTEAFF. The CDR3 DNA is TGTGCCAGCAGTTTCACGCTAAAACGGGAGAACACTGAAGCTTTCTTT.

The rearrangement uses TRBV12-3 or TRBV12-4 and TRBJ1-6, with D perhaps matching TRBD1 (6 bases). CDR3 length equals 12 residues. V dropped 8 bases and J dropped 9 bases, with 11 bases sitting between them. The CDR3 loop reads CASQGKGSPLHF. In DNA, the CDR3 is TGTGCCAGCCAGGGGAAGGGTTCACCCCTCCACTTT.

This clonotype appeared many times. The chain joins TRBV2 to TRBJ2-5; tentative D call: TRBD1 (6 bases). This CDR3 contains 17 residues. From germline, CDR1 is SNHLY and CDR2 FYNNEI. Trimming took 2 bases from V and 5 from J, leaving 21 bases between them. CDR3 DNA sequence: TGTGCCAGCAGTGAATACCAGCGGCATTCTAGGGGGGAGACCCAGTACTTC. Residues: CASSEYQRHSRGETQYF.

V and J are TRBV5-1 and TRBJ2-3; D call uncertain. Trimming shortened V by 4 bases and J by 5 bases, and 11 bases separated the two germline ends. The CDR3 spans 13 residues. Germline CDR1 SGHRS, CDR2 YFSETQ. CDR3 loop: CASSASQIDTQYF. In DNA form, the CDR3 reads TGCGCCAGCAGCGCGTCACAGATAGATACGCAGTATTTT. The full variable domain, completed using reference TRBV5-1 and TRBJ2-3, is KAGVTQTPRYLIKTRGQQVTLSCSPISGHRSVSWYQQTPGQGLQFLFEYFSETQRNKGNFPGRFSGRQFSNSRSEMNVSTLELGDSALYLCASSASQIDTQYFGPGTRLTVL.

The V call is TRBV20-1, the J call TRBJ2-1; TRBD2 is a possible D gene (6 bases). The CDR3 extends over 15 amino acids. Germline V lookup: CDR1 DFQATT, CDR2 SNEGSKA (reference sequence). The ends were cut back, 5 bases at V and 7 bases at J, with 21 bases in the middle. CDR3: CSAPRRDPLGNEQFF. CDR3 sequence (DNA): TGCAGTGCTCCGCGGCGGGACCCCCTGGGGAATGAGCAGTTCTTC.